Following are 3 T cell receptor beta chains from one sample sequenced in a study of CD8 T cells in ankylosing spondylitis. Whole-study results and caveats: It appeared that ankylosing spondylitis blood was characterized by a TCR beta motif of 8 or 9 highly homologous variants.

No antigens are known for them. MiXCR, applied by TCRdb to the 5' RACE reads, yields one record per CDR3 protein. In the table there are about 450,000 distinct CDR3 sequences, roughly 25% of which are singletons. Sequenced material: blood, either unsorted or a sorted T cell fraction (not recorded which). All receptors come from a male donor with ankylosing spondylitis.

This chain uses TRBV11-3 with TRBJ2-1; no reliable D call. V was pared by 5 bases and J by 9 bases, with 17 bases between. Germline V gene data show CDR1 as SGHNT and CDR2 as YENEEA. The CDR3 covers 14 residues. The CDR3 is CASSPAPSAVEQFF. The CDR3 bases are TGTGCCAGCAGCCCGGCCCCTTCGGCAGTTGAGCAGTTCTTC.

This clonotype was seen at least ten times. The chain is built from TRBV11-2 and TRBJ2-5, with TRBD2 matching 9 bases. CDR1 and CDR2 from the germline V gene are SGHAT and FQNNGV. V was clipped by 4 bases and J by 6 bases; unmatched bases: 6. This CDR3 comprises 14 residues. CDR3 nucleotides: TGTGCCAGCAGCTCCGTTAGCGGGAGACAGACCCAGTACTTC. This sequence encodes CASSSVSGRQTQYF. The variable domain in full, completed from reference TRBV11-2 and TRBJ2-5, reads EAGVAQSPRYKIIEKRQSVAFWCNPISGHATLYWYQQILGQGPKLLIQFQNNGVVDDSQLPKDRFSAERLKGVDSTLKIQPAKLEDSAVYLCASSSVSGRQTQYFGPGTRLLVL.

This rearrangement joins TRBV24-1 to TRBJ2-3, with D uncertain. Trimming removed 0 bases at V and 0 bases at J, with 9 bases between. The V gene's germline CDR1 is KGHDR and CDR2 SFDVKD. The CDR3 is 16 residues long. CDR3 sequence reads: CATSDLLPDSTDTQYF. CDR3 sequence (DNA): TGTGCCACCAGTGATTTGCTACCGGACAGCACAGATACGCAGTATTTT.